These T cell receptor beta chains were read from a single sample in a study of beta chain features in type 1 diabetes. The data were produced by immunoSEQ multiplex PCR, yet TCRdb's version contains in-frame clones alone and is incomplete. The sample consists of about half a million clones, roughly 31% of them appearing once. Sequenced material: naive CD4+ T cells from blood. Receptor source: a man aged 18 to 30 in good health. Each CDR3 is given with its conserved first and last residue.

CDR3aa: CASSPPLAGGPDTQYF; j_gene: TRBJ2-3; v_gene: TRBV5-1
CDR3aa: CASSQDERYEQYF; j_gene: TRBJ2-7; v_gene: TRBV4-3
CDR3aa: CSVEVPGFHNYGYTF; j_gene: TRBJ1-2; v_gene: TRBV29-1
CDR3aa: CASSALRANVLTF; j_gene: TRBJ2-6; v_gene: TRBV19
CDR3aa: CASSEGGTDGGYTF; j_gene: TRBJ1-2; v_gene: TRBV2
CDR3aa: CSVEEPVSEAFF; j_gene: TRBJ1-1; v_gene: TRBV29-1
CDR3aa: CASSLVAGLADTQYF; j_gene: TRBJ2-3; v_gene: TRBV7-6
CDR3aa: CAITSWRTDTQYF; j_gene: TRBJ2-3; v_gene: TRBV2
CDR3aa: CASSRSYTGELFF; j_gene: TRBJ2-2; v_gene: TRBV4-1
CDR3aa: CASSASAADYEQYF; j_gene: TRBJ2-7; v_gene: TRBV9
CDR3aa: CSVAGDTDTQYF; j_gene: TRBJ2-3; v_gene: TRBV29-1
CDR3aa: CASSRTSGRDTDTQYF; j_gene: TRBJ2-3; v_gene: TRBV7-9
CDR3aa: CASSLSSSNNEQFF; j_gene: TRBJ2-1; v_gene: TRBV5-4
CDR3aa: CAWSAWGARAKNIQYF; j_gene: TRBJ2-4; v_gene: TRBV30
CDR3aa: CAWSVSSAGEVGEQFF; j_gene: TRBJ2-1; v_gene: TRBV30
CDR3aa: CAISESPGEETQYF; j_gene: TRBJ2-5; v_gene: TRBV10-3
CDR3aa: CASSSGQGNTGELFF; j_gene: TRBJ2-2; v_gene: TRBV5-1
CDR3aa: CASLRSYEQYF; j_gene: TRBJ2-7; v_gene: TRBV18
CDR3aa: CASSLVRETQYF; j_gene: TRBJ2-5; v_gene: TRBV7-2
CDR3aa: CASSAQTGEGETQYF; j_gene: TRBJ2-5; v_gene: TRBV25-1
CDR3aa: CAWSGGQTSSYEQYF; j_gene: TRBJ2-7; v_gene: TRBV30
CDR3aa: CASSLRLRAGRAYGYTF; j_gene: TRBJ1-2; v_gene: TRBV7-2
CDR3aa: CASSLRTGGVYEQYF; j_gene: TRBJ2-7; v_gene: TRBV5-1
CDR3aa: CASSDAGSTDTQYF; j_gene: TRBJ2-3; v_gene: TRBV9
CDR3aa: CATSRTGEAKNIQYF; j_gene: TRBJ2-4; v_gene: TRBV15
CDR3aa: CASSVGGRDTQYF; j_gene: TRBJ2-3; v_gene: TRBV9
CDR3aa: CAWSVPGDRKAFF; j_gene: TRBJ1-1; v_gene: TRBV30
CDR3aa: CATGSTETQYF; j_gene: TRBJ2-5; v_gene: TRBV30
CDR3aa: CASSGTGNQPQHF; j_gene: TRBJ1-5; v_gene: TRBV2
CDR3aa: CASSEYRTVNEKLFF; j_gene: TRBJ1-4; v_gene: TRBV25-1
CDR3aa: CASSVELFTSTDTQYF; j_gene: TRBJ2-3; v_gene: TRBV9
CDR3aa: CASSQDRRADTQYF; j_gene: TRBJ2-3; v_gene: TRBV4-2
CDR3aa: CASSLIGETQYF; j_gene: TRBJ2-5; v_gene: TRBV5-1
CDR3aa: CAWSVHTRTDTQYF; j_gene: TRBJ2-3; v_gene: TRBV30
CDR3aa: CASSSGQKTYEQYF; j_gene: TRBJ2-7; v_gene: TRBV11-1
CDR3aa: CASRDQNNEQFF; j_gene: TRBJ2-1; v_gene: TRBV5-1
CDR3aa: CASSVGHRGNTEAFF; j_gene: TRBJ1-1; v_gene: TRBV9
CDR3aa: CASSRELTGWYGYTF; j_gene: TRBJ1-2; v_gene: TRBV4-3
CDR3aa: CASSVRQGGEAFF; j_gene: TRBJ1-1; v_gene: TRBV9
CDR3aa: CASSWDRVTDTQYF; j_gene: TRBJ2-3; v_gene: TRBV5-6
CDR3aa: CASARVSSYNEQFF; j_gene: TRBJ2-1; v_gene: TRBV9
CDR3aa: CASSPFTGQGVPETQYF; j_gene: TRBJ2-5; v_gene: TRBV28
CDR3aa: CSVQRGQGGELFF; j_gene: TRBJ2-2; v_gene: TRBV29-1
CDR3aa: CASSLGGAVLPDTQYF; j_gene: TRBJ2-3; v_gene: TRBV13
CDR3aa: CASSQDLKPYEQYF; j_gene: TRBJ2-7; v_gene: TRBV4-3
CDR3aa: CASSYINEQFF; j_gene: TRBJ2-1; v_gene: TRBV6-6
CDR3aa: CASSLFLAGEETQYF; j_gene: TRBJ2-5; v_gene: TRBV5-1
CDR3aa: CASSASGLTPYEQYF; j_gene: TRBJ2-7; v_gene: TRBV25-1
CDR3aa: CSVLAGEETQYF; j_gene: TRBJ2-5; v_gene: TRBV29-1
CDR3aa: CASSSDPGRIYEQYF; j_gene: TRBJ2-7; v_gene: TRBV7-9
CDR3aa: CASSLVLWGEQYF; j_gene: TRBJ2-7; v_gene: TRBV7-2
CDR3aa: CASSLRSSSSYEQYF; j_gene: TRBJ2-7; v_gene: TRBV7-2
CDR3aa: CSATYADTQYF; j_gene: TRBJ2-3; v_gene: TRBV20-1
CDR3aa: CASSLAGTGGAETQYF; j_gene: TRBJ2-5; v_gene: TRBV5-1
CDR3aa: CASSLYTGYEQYF; j_gene: TRBJ2-7; v_gene: TRBV4-3
CDR3aa: CASSPGQGNTGELFF; j_gene: TRBJ2-2; v_gene: TRBV14
CDR3aa: CASSFGGQSTGELFF; j_gene: TRBJ2-2; v_gene: TRBV5-4
CDR3aa: CAWSVPTSGHTDTQYF; j_gene: TRBJ2-3; v_gene: TRBV30
CDR3aa: CASSEDRVADTQYF; j_gene: TRBJ2-3; v_gene: TRBV6-1